Listed here are 22 T cell receptor beta chains from one sample, sequenced in a study of siplizumab effects on memory and regulatory T cells. The table came from immunoSEQ multiplex PCR; TCRdb's copy has only in-frame clones and leaves some out. The sample has 95,000 to 130,000 clones; around 94% are singletons. The sample was non-Treg CD4+ T cells sorted from blood. The origin of the receptors is a human donor in good health.

This clone was seen only once. The chain couples TRBV5-1 to TRBJ1-2; perhaps TRBD1 as D (6 bases). Trimming pared 3 bases from V and 6 bases from J, leaving 21 bases between. The CDR3 covers 16 residues. Germline V CDR1 and CDR2: SGHRS, YFSETQ. CDR3 amino acids: CASSSFASRGGHGYTF. DNA of the CDR3: TGCGCCAGCAGCTCGTTTGCATCCAGGGGAGGTCATGGCTACACCTTC.

The chain combines TRBV29-1 with TRBJ1-2; weak D call: TRBD1 (5 bases). Trimming left V 3 bases short and J 4 bases short, with 18 bases between. This CDR3 is 15 amino acids long. CDR1 is SQVTM and CDR2 is ANQGSEA in the germline V gene. CDR3 loop: CSVDPDSPGPYGYTF. CDR3 DNA sequence: TGCAGCGTTGACCCAGACAGCCCTGGACCCTATGGCTACACCTTC.

The chain combines TRBV19 with TRBJ1-1, with D hard to call. CDR1 is LNHDA, CDR2 SQIVND, per germline (reference sequence). The CDR3 runs 13 residues. V was trimmed by 2 bases and J by 4 bases, leaving 8 bases between them. The CDR3 DNA sequence: TGTGCCAGTAGTATAAGGAGTCTCACTGAAGCTTTCTTT. This codes for CASSIRSLTEAFF.

This clone was counted a single time. A read error may account for a junction end that differs from germline. The chain employs TRBV2 and TRBJ1-6, with TRBD1 as a possible D gene (5 bases). Germline V gene lookup returns CDR1 SNHLY and CDR2 FYNNEI. The length of the CDR3 is 14 residues. DNA for the CDR3: TGTGCCAGCAGTGAATCGGGGGTTAATACACCCCTCCACTTT. Its protein is CASSESGVNTPLHF.

This chain joins TRBV11-2 and TRBJ2-5; D call uncertain. Looked up from germline, CDR1 is SGHAT and CDR2 is FQNNGV. This CDR3 has 11 amino acids. Deletions cut 5 bases from V and 4 bases from J, with 5 bases between. In DNA form, the CDR3 reads TGTGCCAGCAGCCTCAGAGAGACCCAGTACTTC. Its translation is CASSLRETQYF.

The chain carries TRBV5-1 and TRBJ2-7, with 9 bases aligning to TRBD1. V shed 0 bases and J 6 bases; nucleotides not matched to a gene: 7. Germline CDR1 is SGHRS and CDR2 is YFSETQ. The CDR3 spans 15 residues. This CDR3 reads CASSLGGQGRSEQYF. The CDR3, as DNA: TGCGCCAGCAGCTTGGGCGGACAGGGGCGTAGCGAGCAGTACTTC.

The chain joins TRBV5-1 to TRBJ1-2; unclear D gene. This CDR3 region has 15 residues. Trimming removed 3 bases at V and 3 bases at J, with 15 bases between. Germline CDR1 SGHRS, CDR2 YFSETQ. The CDR3 loop reads CASSSHRGNDYGYTF. CDR3 coding DNA: TGCGCCAGCAGCTCCCATCGTGGTAACGACTATGGCTACACCTTC.

The chain uses TRBV5-4 and TRBJ2-7; TRBD2 aligns across 7 bases. The germline CDR1 and CDR2 sequences are SGHNT and YYREEE (reference sequence). The CDR3 consists of 14 residues. V lost 3 bases to trimming and J lost 2 bases; unmatched junction nucleotides: 5. The CDR3 sequence: CASSSTGGAYEQYF. For the CDR3, the DNA is TGTGCCAGCAGCTCAACGGGAGGCGCCTACGAGCAGTACTTC.

This clone was counted a few times. The chain joins TRBV2 to TRBJ2-5; D is unresolved. The CDR3 is 13 amino acids. Germline V CDR1 and CDR2: SNHLY, FYNNEI. The V and J ends lost 7 bases and 8 bases respectively, with 17 bases between them. The CDR3 sequence is CASIFYYSGTQYF. CDR3 in DNA: TGTGCCAGCATCTTCTATTATTCGGGCACCCAGTACTTC.

V usage is TRBV7-8 and J usage is TRBJ2-2, with TRBD1 identical over 9 bases. Germline V lookup: CDR1 SGHVS, CDR2 FQNEAQ. With V trimmed by 4 bases and J by 6 bases, 6 bases remained unmatched. The CDR3 has 15 residues. CDR3 loop: CASSSQGAQPGELFF. CDR3 DNA sequence: TGTGCCAGCAGCTCACAGGGGGCGCAGCCCGGGGAGCTGTTTTTT.

The chain recombines TRBV18 with TRBJ1-3; D gene uncertain. The germline V gene encodes CDR1 KGHSH and CDR2 LQKENI. V was cut by 3 bases and J by 2 bases, with 11 bases left in between. The CDR3 contains 15 residues. This CDR3 reads CASSPLETPGNTIYF. The CDR3 DNA sequence: TGTGCCAGCTCACCTCTTGAGACCCCTGGAAACACCATATATTTT. Looking up the rest from reference TRBV18 and TRBJ1-3 gives the full variable domain: NAGVMQNPRHLVRRRGQEARLRCSPMKGHSHVYWYRQLPEEGLKFMVYLQKENIIDESGMPKERFSAEFPKEGPSILRIQQVVRGDSAAYFCASSPLETPGNTIYFGEGSWLTVV.

This clone appeared a single time. CDR3: CASSRWTETRTDTQYF. The CDR3 coding sequence is TGTGCCAGCAGCCGTTGGACGGAGACCCGCACAGATACGCAGTATTTT. The J gene is TRBJ2-3, the V gene TRBV11-2; D ambiguous. The V end lost 5 bases, the J end lost 1 base, and 16 bases lay between the germline ends. The CDR3 runs 16 residues. Germline V gene data show CDR1 as SGHAT and CDR2 as FQNNGV.

This chain joins TRBV7-2 and TRBJ2-7, with 8 bases matching TRBD2. CDR1 is SGHTA and CDR2 is FQGNSA in the germline V gene. The CDR3 totals 15 residues. V was clipped by 4 bases and J by 2 bases; unmatched bases: 7. The CDR3 here is CASSSTGLDAYEQYF. The CDR3 nucleotides read TGTGCCAGCAGCTCGACGGGACTAGACGCCTACGAGCAGTACTTC.

This chain links TRBV7-8 with TRBJ2-1, with 7 nucleotides matching TRBD1. J was trimmed by 7 bases and V by 5 bases; bases with no gene match: 11. The length of the CDR3 is 15 residues. The V gene's germline CDR1 is SGHVS and CDR2 FQNEAQ. CDR3 loop: CASSPSDRAGNEQFF. The DNA of the CDR3 is TGTGCCAGCAGCCCCTCCGACAGGGCAGGTAATGAGCAGTTCTTC.

This sequence joins TRBV18 and TRBJ1-2; unclear D gene. Trimming left V 6 bases short and J 4 bases short, with 18 bases between. Germline V gene sequence: CDR1 KGHSH, CDR2 LQKENI. The CDR3 runs to 15 residues. The DNA of the CDR3 is TGTGCCAGCTCCCTGGAGGGTGTGTACCGCTATGGCTACACCTTC. Amino acid sequence: CASSLEGVYRYGYTF.

V gene TRBV11-3 combines with J gene TRBJ2-1; D not resolved. V was trimmed by 1 base and J by 0 bases, leaving 7 bases between them. This CDR3 is built from 15 residues. Per the germline V gene, CDR1 is SGHNT and CDR2 is YENEEA. CDR3 in amino acids: CASSLGGISYNEQFF. As DNA, the CDR3 is TGTGCCAGCAGCTTAGGTGGCATCTCCTACAATGAGCAGTTCTTC.

The chain is built from TRBV10-3 and TRBJ2-3, with TRBD2 as a possible D gene (5 bases). Trimming pared 0 bases from V and 6 bases from J, leaving 16 bases between. CDR3 length: 16 residues. Germline assignment: CDR1 ENHRY and CDR2 SYGVKD. The CDR3 DNA sequence: TGTGCCATCAGTGAGTCGAGGGTAGCCCGGAGCGATACGCAGTATTTT. It is translated as CAISESRVARSDTQYF.

The V call is TRBV6-1, the J call TRBJ2-3; no reliable D call. In germline, CDR1 is MNHNS, CDR2 SASEGT. The ends were cut back, 8 bases at V and 2 bases at J, with 14 bases in the middle. The CDR3 extends over 14 amino acids. In nucleotides, the CDR3 is TGTGCCAGCTCTGGAGCAGCCTCCACAGATACGCAGTATTTT. It yields the protein CASSGAASTDTQYF.

V gene TRBV10-3 combines with J gene TRBJ2-3; D assignment may be TRBD1 or TRBD2 (7 bases each). The V gene lost 4 bases and the J gene lost 4 bases, with 15 bases spanning the gap. The CDR3 covers 15 residues. The germline CDR1 and CDR2 sequences are ENHRY and SYGVKD. CDR3 nucleotides: TGTGCCATCAGTGCCAGGGGGGGGGAGTCAGATACGCAGTATTTT. It yields the protein CAISARGGESDTQYF.

The rearrangement joins TRBV7-8 to TRBJ2-1, with D possibly TRBD1 on 5 matching bases. The length of the CDR3 is 16 residues. From germline, CDR1 is SGHVS and CDR2 FQNEAQ. Between the trimmed V and J ends, which lost 3 bases and 8 bases, there was a span of 20 bases. CDR3 amino acids: CASSFLDIPLGDEQFF. The CDR3 nucleotides are TGTGCCAGCAGCTTTTTGGACATTCCGCTTGGCGATGAGCAGTTCTTC.

The J gene is TRBJ1-2, the V gene TRBV7-6; D gene unclear. The CDR3 has 13 residues. Deletions cut 1 base from V and 5 bases from J, with 8 bases between. Germline-derived CDR1 and CDR2 are SGHVS and FNYEAQ. CDR3 DNA sequence: TGTGCCAGCAGCTTAGGGACGGATTATGGCTACACCTTC. Amino acids: CASSLGTDYGYTF.

V is TRBV5-1 and J is TRBJ2-3; D is possibly TRBD2 (7 bases). The length of the CDR3 is 18 residues. V lost 0 bases to trimming and J lost 5 bases, with 22 bases between them. In germline, CDR1 is SGHRS, CDR2 YFSETQ. CDR3 sequence (DNA): TGCGCCAGCAGCTTGGTCGTCGCGGCTAGCGGAGGGGGAGATACGCAGTATTTT. Its protein is CASSLVVAASGGGDTQYF. The full variable domain, rest sourced from reference TRBV5-1 and TRBJ2-3, is KAGVTQTPRYLIKTRGQQVTLSCSPISGHRSVSWYQQTPGQGLQFLFEYFSETQRNKGNFPGRFSGRQFSNSRSEMNVSTLELGDSALYLCASSLVVAASGGGDTQYFGPGTRLTVL.